This T cell receptor (beta chain) was captured by sequencing in a study of cytomegalovirus exposure and HLA in healthy donors. PCR primers comprised 60 Vbeta and 13 Jbeta primers. Clones were read by immunoSEQ multiplex PCR, and TCRdb kept only the in-frame ones, dropping some. The sample lists under 200,000 clones, 75% to 85% occurring once. Of note for this clone: The target antigen is unknown.

Points from the study as a whole: When analyzed later, a missense DCLRE1C variant was found to be linked to TCR beta V- and J-gene trimming. The authors confirmed in vitro that three CMV-associated chains were specific for CMV antigens. An ancestry cluster, one associated with Asian ancestry, reportedly showed fewer N-insertions than the approximately 670-donor mean in a later analysis.

The receptor was derived from a man between 45 and 60 years old in good health and CMV-seropositive. The sequencing sample was made of PBMCs.

DNA of the CDR3: TGCGCCAGCAGCCTCAAAGGACAGGGGGGCGCCGATTCACCCCTCCACTTT. It codes for CASSLKGQGGADSPLHF. The V call is TRBV5-1, the J call TRBJ1-6; 10 positions agree with TRBD1. Germline CDR1 is SGHRS and CDR2 is YFSETQ. This CDR3 spans 17 amino acids. Losses at the gene ends were 4 bases for V and 8 bases for J; bases not matched to a gene: 12.